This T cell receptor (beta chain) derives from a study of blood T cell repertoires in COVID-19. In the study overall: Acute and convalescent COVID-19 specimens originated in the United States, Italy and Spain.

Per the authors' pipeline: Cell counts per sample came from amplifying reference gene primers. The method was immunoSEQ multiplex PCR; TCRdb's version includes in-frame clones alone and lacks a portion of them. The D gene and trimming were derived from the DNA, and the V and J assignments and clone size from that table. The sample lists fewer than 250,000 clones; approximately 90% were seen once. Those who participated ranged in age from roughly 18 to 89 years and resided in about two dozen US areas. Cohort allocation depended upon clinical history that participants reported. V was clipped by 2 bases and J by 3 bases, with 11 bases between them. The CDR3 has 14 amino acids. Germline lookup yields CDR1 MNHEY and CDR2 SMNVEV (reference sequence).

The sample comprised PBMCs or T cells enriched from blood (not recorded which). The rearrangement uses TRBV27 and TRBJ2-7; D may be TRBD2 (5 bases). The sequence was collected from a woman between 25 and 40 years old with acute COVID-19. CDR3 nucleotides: TGTGCCAGCAGTTTACGGGGAACCCTCTACGAGCAGTACTTC. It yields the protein CASSLRGTLYEQYF.